These 10 T cell receptor beta chains originate from one sample sequenced in a study of human versus mouse CDR3 diversity and MHC coevolution listed by TCRdb under 2017. Library generation was performed with the immunoSEQ multiplex PCR assay. The table comes from immuneACCESS by way of TCRdb, which keeps in-frame sequences with V and J called. Part of the clones is missing from these tables; in studies checked, under half for an unresolved V gene and the rest for unknown reasons. Across this sample there are 50,000 to 70,000 clones, with 94% seen only once. 15% to 20% of the sample is held by the ten biggest clonotypes. The sequenced sample consisted of naive CD4+ T cells from blood. The intended sense of this specimen's cell subset or site label: CD45RO-negative CD62L-positive naive CD4 T cells. The receptors were sampled from a person between 60 and 70 years old in good health.

The chain links TRBV6-6 to TRBJ1-1; D unresolved. Germline assignment: CDR1 MNHNY and CDR2 SVGAGI (reference sequence). The length of the CDR3 is 13 residues. Between the trimmed V and J ends, which lost 5 bases and 2 bases, there was a span of 9 bases. This CDR3 is CASSNPLNTEAFF. The CDR3 region has the DNA TGTGCCAGCAGTAACCCCCTAAACACTGAAGCTTTCTTT.

This clone showed up just once. The chain has TRBV6-1 and TRBJ2-5; TRBD1 aligns across 9 bases. Germline V gives CDR1 MNHNS, CDR2 SASEGT. The V gene end was trimmed by 8 bases and the J gene end by 11 bases; junction bases not matched to a gene: 12. The CDR3 is 13 amino acids. DNA for the CDR3: TGTGCCAGCGGGGGACAGGGAGGTTGGGAGCAGTACTTC. Protein: CASGGQGGWEQYF.

This clone was picked up one time. The chain joins TRBV5-8 to TRBJ1-2, with 8 bases identical to TRBD1. Trimming at V came to 0 bases and at J to 2 bases, leaving 6 bases not matched to a gene. The length of the CDR3 is 16 residues. CDR1 and CDR2 (germline): SGHTS, YDEGEE. This chain's CDR3 is CASSLALSGGNYGYTF. CDR3 bases: TGTGCCAGCAGCTTGGCCCTGTCAGGGGGCAACTATGGCTACACCTTC.

V gene TRBV5-4 combines with J gene TRBJ2-1, with a tentative D call TRBD2 (7 bases). V dropped 7 bases and J dropped 7 bases, with 9 bases sitting between them. This CDR3 comprises 11 residues. The germline gives CDR1 SGHNT, CDR2 YYREEE (reference sequence). The CDR3 bases are TGTGCCAGCGAGGGGGGGAATGAGCAGTTCTTC. This codes for CASEGGNEQFF.

The chain recombines TRBV5-1 with TRBJ2-7, with 9 positions matching TRBD1. CDR3 length equals 15 residues. V dropped 0 bases and J dropped 4; count of bases not matched to a gene: 5. Germline V CDR1 and CDR2: SGHRS, YFSETQ. The chain's CDR3 is CASSLGAGQGYEQYF. CDR3 sequence (DNA): TGCGCCAGCAGCTTGGGGGCGGGACAGGGTTACGAGCAGTACTTC.

CDR3 amino acids: CASSLDGRGQETQYF. Written as DNA, the CDR3 is TGCGCCAGCAGCTTGGACGGGAGGGGGCAAGAGACCCAGTACTTC. The chain combines TRBV5-1 with TRBJ2-5; TRBD2 matches 8 bases. Trimming at V came to 0 bases and at J to 2 bases, leaving 3 bases not matched to a gene. CDR3 size: 15 residues. CDR1 and CDR2 from the germline V gene are SGHRS and YFSETQ.

To note about this clone: One end of the junction fails to match germline, which may point to a read error. The rearrangement joins TRBV9 to TRBJ2-3, with TRBD2 identical over 12 bases. Germline V gene lookup returns CDR1 SGDLS and CDR2 YYNGEE. CDR3 length equals 18 residues. The CDR3: CASRPSGRGERTADTRYF. DNA of the CDR3: TGTGCCAGCAGACCTAGCGGGAGGGGAGAGAGAACGGCAGATACGCGGTATTTT. Filled out from reference TRBV9 and TRBJ2-3, the complete variable domain reads DSGVTQTPKHLITATGQRVTLRCSPRSGDLSVYWYQQSLDQGLQFLIQYYNGEERAKGNILERFSAQQFPDLHSELNLSSLELGDSALYFCASRPSGRGERTADTRYFGPGTRLTVL.

The chain has TRBV9 and TRBJ2-7, with 9 bases aligning to TRBD1. Germline CDR1 is SGDLS and CDR2 is YYNGEE. The J segment lost 2 bases and the V segment lost 2 bases, leaving 5 bases of the junction unmatched. CDR3 length: 15 residues. The CDR3 region has the DNA TGTGCCAGCAGCGTCTCCGGGACAGGGCCCTACGAGCAGTACTTC. Amino acids: CASSVSGTGPYEQYF.

The rearrangement joins TRBV5-6 to TRBJ2-5, with 8 bases aligning to TRBD1. This CDR3 spans 15 amino acids. V trimming: 0 bases; J trimming: 6 bases; junction bases outside the gene matches: 7. CDR1 and CDR2 from the germline V gene are SGHDT and YYEEEE. CDR3 bases: TGTGCCAGCAGCTTGGGAGGGACAGGTTTACAGACCCAGTACTTC. Protein product: CASSLGGTGLQTQYF.

This chain links TRBV2 with TRBJ1-4; D perhaps matches TRBD1 (5 bases). V was trimmed by 5 bases and J by 7 bases, leaving 20 bases between them. CDR1 is SNHLY, CDR2 FYNNEI, per germline. The length of the CDR3 is 16 residues. This CDR3 reads CASSISGGPGGEKLFF. The CDR3 DNA sequence: TGTGCCAGCAGTATTTCCGGGGGTCCGGGAGGTGAAAAACTGTTTTTT.